This entry is about one T cell receptor (beta chain). Its antigen is not known. The CDR3 runs to 17 residues. Germline V gene data show CDR1 as SNHLY and CDR2 as FYNNEI. The V gene end was trimmed by 6 bases and the J gene end by 5 bases; junction bases not matched to a gene: 14. The entry originates in a study of PD-1 blockade in classical Hodgkin lymphoma. Study-wide points: The CD4+ diversity rise by C4D1 was clearest in complete responders. Whatever underlies the repertoire differences (possibly disease activity or prior therapy) remains undefined.

TCRdb's table, derived via immunoSEQ multiplex PCR, lists solely in-frame clones and lacks some. The data contain about 20,000 clones, about 61% of them singletons. Time point of the sample: cycle 4 day 1 (C4D1), after about 6 weeks of nivolumab. Exposure to brentuximab vedotin varied, and each patient had relapsed following autologous stem cell transplantation. The source of this sequence is a human donor with classical Hodgkin lymphoma. The starting material was peripheral blood mononuclear cells (PBMCs), obtained before the fourth cycle of nivolumab. The chain is built from TRBV2 and TRBJ1-5, with 9 nucleotides matching TRBD1. In DNA, the CDR3 is TGTGCCAGCAGGACACAGGGGGCCGCAGGGCAATATCAGCCCCAGCATTTT. Protein: CASRTQGAAGQYQPQHF.